These 16 T cell receptor beta chains share one sample of origin, sequenced in a study of sequential checkpoint blockade in melanoma. Assay used: immunoSEQ multiplex PCR; TCRdb lists only in-frame clones, some missing. The table records some 8,000 clones, under 30% of them present only once. Treatment meaning: randomized to nivolumab then ipilimumab (arm A) or the reverse (arm B). The sequences come from tumor tissue (inferred from file names), collected from a patient given nivolumab and ipilimumab in sequence. All receptors come from a human donor with melanoma.

This clone has ten or more counts. The rearrangement uses TRBV11-3 and TRBJ1-1; D remains ambiguous. V was clipped by 0 bases and J by 0 bases, with 8 bases between them. There are 15 residues in the CDR3. Germline lookup yields CDR1 SGHNT and CDR2 YENEEA. The CDR3 is CASSLDLELNTEAFF. DNA of the CDR3: TGTGCCAGCAGCTTAGATTTGGAATTGAACACTGAAGCTTTCTTT.

The table lists this clone with a few counts. V is TRBV30 and J is TRBJ2-5; perhaps D is TRBD1 or TRBD2 (5 bases each). Trimming shortened V by 2 bases and J by 1 base, and 11 bases separated the two germline ends. The germline V gene has CDR1 GTSNPN and CDR2 SVGIG (reference sequence). This CDR3 has 14 amino acids. The CDR3 coding sequence is TGTGCCTGGAGTAAACCGGGACCCCAAGAGACCCAGTACTTC. This sequence encodes CAWSKPGPQETQYF.

This clone showed up just a few times. V gene TRBV30 combines with J gene TRBJ1-2; a possible D gene is TRBD1 (5 bases). The V and J ends lost 3 bases and 5 bases respectively, with 19 bases between them. The V gene's germline CDR1 is GTSNPN and CDR2 SVGIG (reference sequence). The CDR3 loop spans 15 amino acids. The CDR3, as DNA: TGTGCCTGGAGCATCCCGGGGGTGAATAATTATGGCTACACCTTC. Amino acids: CAWSIPGVNNYGYTF.

This clone has ten or more counts. The chain couples TRBV11-3 to TRBJ2-5; 7 bases fit TRBD2. V gave up 4 bases and J gave up 0 bases; unmatched junction bases: 2. Germline V CDR1 and CDR2: SGHNT, YENEEA. The CDR3 is 14 residues long. The CDR3 DNA sequence: TGTGCCAGCAGCTGGCGGGAGTACCAAGAGACCCAGTACTTC. Protein sequence: CASSWREYQETQYF.

The V call is TRBV9, the J call TRBJ2-5, with 8 nucleotides matching TRBD1. This CDR3 is built from 15 residues. Trimming took 4 bases from V and 5 from J; bases not matched to a gene: 10. Germline CDR1 reads SGDLS; CDR2 reads YYNGEE. CDR3 amino acids: CASSRTGQDRETQYF. Written as DNA, the CDR3 is TGTGCCAGCAGCCGAACGGGACAGGACCGGGAGACCCAGTACTTC. Full variable domain (outside the CDR3, taken from reference TRBV9 and TRBJ2-5): DSGVTQTPKHLITATGQRVTLRCSPRSGDLSVYWYQQSLDQGLQFLIQYYNGEERAKGNILERFSAQQFPDLHSELNLSSLELGDSALYFCASSRTGQDRETQYFGPGTRLLVL.

This clone was picked up a small number of times. The chain couples TRBV6-8 to TRBJ1-5; D call uncertain. Trimming cost V 5 bases and J 0 bases, with 2 bases left between them. Per the germline V gene, CDR1 is MNHGY and CDR2 is SAAAGT. The CDR3 contains 12 residues. CDR3 DNA sequence: TGTGCCAGCAGTGATAGCAATCAGCCCCAGCATTTT. Translated: CASSDSNQPQHF.

The chain joins TRBV5-1 to TRBJ2-2; D gene uncertain. V was clipped by 4 bases and J by 3 bases, with 13 bases between them. The germline CDR1 and CDR2 sequences are SGHRS and YFSETQ. This CDR3 is 15 amino acids long. The CDR3 region has the DNA TGCGCCAGCAGCCCAGGTAGAGGAGACACCGGGGAGCTGTTTTTT. This codes for CASSPGRGDTGELFF.

This clone was detected ten times or more. The V call is TRBV11-3, the J call TRBJ1-5; D not resolved. V was trimmed by 3 bases and J by 5 bases, leaving 17 bases between them. CDR3 length: 16 residues. Looked up from germline, CDR1 is SGHNT and CDR2 is YENEEA. This CDR3 reads CASSLVVGPGYQPQHF. The CDR3 coding sequence is TGTGCCAGCAGCTTGGTAGTGGGTCCAGGATATCAGCCCCAGCATTTT.

V gene TRBV28 combines with J gene TRBJ2-5; 10 bases are a match to TRBD1. The germline CDR1 and CDR2 sequences are MDHEN and SYDVKM. This CDR3 comprises 13 residues. V lost 4 bases, J lost 13 bases, and 9 bases stayed unmatched. The CDR3 sequence is CASSSSGTGVWYF. CDR3 bases: TGTGCCAGCAGTTCCTCCGGGACAGGGGTTTGGTACTTC.

This clone has only a few counts. The rearrangement links TRBV30 to TRBJ1-1, with D possibly being TRBD1 (6 bases). The CDR3 spans 13 residues. V was shortened by 4 bases and J by 0 bases, with 9 bases between the two germline ends. The germline V gene has CDR1 GTSNPN and CDR2 SVGIG (reference sequence). The CDR3 coding sequence is TGTGCCTGGACGGGACACATGAACACTGAAGCTTTCTTT. Its protein is CAWTGHMNTEAFF. Together with reference TRBV30 and TRBJ1-1, the CDR3 gives the full variable domain: SQTIHQWPATLVQPVGSPLSLECTVEGTSNPNLYWYRQAAGRGLQLLFYSVGIGQISSEVPQNLSASRPQDRQFILSSKKLLLSDSGFYLCAWTGHMNTEAFFGQGTRLTVV.

This clone was detected a few times. An end of the junction does not agree with germline; a read error may underlie this. DNA for the CDR3: TGTGCCAGCAGTGACTCCACCCGACAGGGGTATGGCTACACCTTC. It specifies CASSDSTRQGYGYTF. The genes are TRBV6-8 and TRBJ1-2; 8 bases align to TRBD1. CDR1 and CDR2 (germline): MNHGY, SAAAGT. The length of the CDR3 is 15 residues.

This rearrangement joins TRBV19 to TRBJ2-2, with no clear D. The CDR3 is made up of 16 amino acids. Deletions cut 5 bases from V and 0 bases from J, with 13 bases between. CDR1 is LNHDA, CDR2 SQIVND, per germline (reference sequence). This CDR3 reads CASSRTVHTNTGELFF. The CDR3 DNA sequence: TGTGCCAGTAGTCGGACGGTACACACGAACACCGGGGAGCTGTTTTTT.

The chain links TRBV30 to TRBJ1-3, with D uncertain. The CDR3 is 16 amino acids. V gave up 5 bases and J gave up 2 bases, with 19 bases separating them. CDR1 and CDR2 (germline): GTSNPN, SVGIG (reference sequence). The CDR3 here is CAWGPRAAITGNTIYF. CDR3 in DNA: TGTGCCTGGGGACCCCGGGCCGCTATCACTGGAAACACCATATATTTT. The full variable domain, completed using reference TRBV30 and TRBJ1-3, is SQTIHQWPATLVQPVGSPLSLECTVEGTSNPNLYWYRQAAGRGLQLLFYSVGIGQISSEVPQNLSASRPQDRQFILSSKKLLLSDSGFYLCAWGPRAAITGNTIYFGEGSWLTVV.

This clone was observed a few times. The chain carries TRBV28 and TRBJ2-1, with 8 bases aligning to TRBD2. This CDR3 has 17 amino acids. Per the germline V gene, CDR1 is MDHEN and CDR2 is SYDVKM. After removal of 3 bases from V and 0 bases from J, the junction contained 7 bases not matched to a gene. The CDR3 region is CASSFLTSVSSYNEQFF. The DNA for the CDR3 is TGTGCCAGCAGTTTTTTGACTAGCGTGAGCTCCTACAATGAGCAGTTCTTC.

This clone occurred a few times. The chain recombines TRBV30 with TRBJ2-1; D perhaps matches TRBD2 (5 bases). V lost 1 base, J lost 8 bases, and 6 bases lay in between. The CDR3 is made up of 11 amino acids. Germline CDR1 GTSNPN, CDR2 SVGIG (reference sequence). CDR3 nucleotide sequence: TGTGCCTGGAGTGAGAGGGATGAGCAGTTCTTC. Its protein product is CAWSERDEQFF. The variable domain in full, with the rest retrieved from reference TRBV30 and TRBJ2-1, is SQTIHQWPATLVQPVGSPLSLECTVEGTSNPNLYWYRQAAGRGLQLLFYSVGIGQISSEVPQNLSASRPQDRQFILSSKKLLLSDSGFYLCAWSERDEQFFGPGTRLTVL.

The chain is built from TRBV19 and TRBJ1-5; D remains ambiguous. Germline-derived CDR1 and CDR2 are LNHDA and SQIVND (reference sequence). CDR3 size: 17 residues. The V end was cut by 1 base, the J end by 1 base, with 14 bases between. The CDR3 spells CASSIGSRAVSNQPQHF. CDR3 sequence (DNA): TGTGCCAGTAGTATAGGGAGTCGGGCGGTGAGCAATCAGCCCCAGCATTTT. Drawing the rest from reference TRBV19 and TRBJ1-5, the complete variable domain is DGGITQSPKYLFRKEGQNVTLSCEQNLNHDAMYWYRQDPGQGLRLIYYSQIVNDFQKGDIAEGYSVSREKKESFPLTVTSAQKNPTAFYLCASSIGSRAVSNQPQHFGDGTRLSIL.